This is a list of T cell receptor beta chains from one sample in a study of blood T cells in healthy people across ages. TCRdb fed the 5' RACE reads into MiXCR, producing one record per CDR3 protein. The sample holds over a million distinct CDR3 sequences, 40% to 50% seen once. Sample: blood. These receptors came from a woman aged 60 to 75 in good health. Each CDR3 is given without its conserved first and last residue. Fields, in order: J gene, clone size, V gene, CDR3 protein. Clone size is stated in some rows and not others, as once, few, many or a class when expanded.

TRBJ2-1 | few | TRBV24-1 | ATSDFAGGQQF
TRBJ2-5 | few | TRBV27 | ASSPTAGQETQY
TRBJ1-1 | many | TRBV7-9 | ASSFPEAF
TRBJ2-1 | - | TRBV9 | ASSVIGTSRVWNNEQF
TRBJ1-4 | - | TRBV5-1 | ASSLTSRQGTNEKLF
TRBJ1-4 | - | TRBV10-3 | AISARRDEKLF
TRBJ2-5 | few | TRBV14 | ASSQDFVRETQY
TRBJ2-5 | many | TRBV7-3 | ASSLRGFGETQY
- | few | TRBV20-1 | SASTGHEQY
TRBJ2-6 | - | TRBV24-1 | ATGDRRTSPGANVLT
TRBJ1-5 | - | TRBV4-1 | ASSQGMDQPQH
TRBJ2-3 | once | TRBV14 | ASSSAGPSTDTQY
TRBJ1-5 | - | TRBV20-1 | SASGQGLDQPQH
TRBJ1-2 | - | TRBV29-1 | SVDPGAEGYT
TRBJ1-5 | - | TRBV10-3 | ATKDSNQPQH
TRBJ2-3 | few | TRBV5-1 | ASSPDPTDTQY
TRBJ2-5 | - | TRBV28 | ASSSFARTAVEETQY
TRBJ1-4 | - | TRBV3-1 | ASSRRSPSGANEKLF
- | - | TRBV3-1 | ASRLGTSGSIETQY
TRBJ2-7 | many | TRBV7-9 | ASSLDFGYEQY
TRBJ2-3 | - | TRBV13 | ASSSARLGTDTQY
TRBJ1-6 | - | TRBV10-3 | AISDTTANSPLH
TRBJ2-7 | few | TRBV29-1 | SVALVGRNEQY
TRBJ2-5 | many | TRBV11-2 | ASSYRQGQGETQY
TRBJ2-7 | - | TRBV15 | ATSRDLTDYEQY
TRBJ1-2 | - | TRBV25-1 | ASGLTWRPPDYGYT
TRBJ2-3 | - | TRBV6-4 | ASSPGTGGDTQY
TRBJ2-3 | - | TRBV15 | ATNSGRMPDTQY
TRBJ1-3 | - | TRBV10-3 | AIGRDSGNTIY
TRBJ2-7 | - | TRBV12-3/TRBV12-4 | ASSSTLTYEQY